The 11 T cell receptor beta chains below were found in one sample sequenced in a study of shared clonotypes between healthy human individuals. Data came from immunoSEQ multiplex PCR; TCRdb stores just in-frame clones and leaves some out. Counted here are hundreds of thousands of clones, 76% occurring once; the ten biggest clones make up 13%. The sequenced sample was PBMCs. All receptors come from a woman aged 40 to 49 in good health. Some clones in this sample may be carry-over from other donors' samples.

The CDR3 sequence is CASSRGSTGELFF. The DNA for the CDR3 is TGTGCCAGCAGCAGGGGGAGCACCGGGGAGCTGTTTTTT. The gene calls are TRBV28 and TRBJ2-2; TRBD1 agrees at 7 bases. The J segment lost 4 bases and the V segment lost 6 bases, leaving 2 bases of the junction unmatched. The germline CDR1 and CDR2 sequences are MDHEN and SYDVKM. The CDR3 runs to 13 residues.

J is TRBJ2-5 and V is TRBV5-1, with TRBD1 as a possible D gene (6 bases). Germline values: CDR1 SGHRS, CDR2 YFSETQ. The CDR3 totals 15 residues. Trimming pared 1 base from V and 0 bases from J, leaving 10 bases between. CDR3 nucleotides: TGCGCCAGCAGCTTGATGGGGGCATACCAAGAGACCCAGTACTTC. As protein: CASSLMGAYQETQYF.

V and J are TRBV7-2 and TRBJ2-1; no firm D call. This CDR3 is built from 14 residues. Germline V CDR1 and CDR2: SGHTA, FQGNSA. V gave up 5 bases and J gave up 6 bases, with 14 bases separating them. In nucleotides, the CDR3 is TGTGCCAGCAGCAACTATCCGGACCGCAATGAGCAGTTCTTC. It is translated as CASSNYPDRNEQFF.

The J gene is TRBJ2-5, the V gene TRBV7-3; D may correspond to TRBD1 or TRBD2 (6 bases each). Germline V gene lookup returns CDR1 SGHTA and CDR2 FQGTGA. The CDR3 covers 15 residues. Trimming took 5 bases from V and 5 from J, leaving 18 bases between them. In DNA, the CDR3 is TGTGCCAGCAGCCCGGAAGGGACACGGGGGGAGACCCAGTACTTC. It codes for CASSPEGTRGETQYF.

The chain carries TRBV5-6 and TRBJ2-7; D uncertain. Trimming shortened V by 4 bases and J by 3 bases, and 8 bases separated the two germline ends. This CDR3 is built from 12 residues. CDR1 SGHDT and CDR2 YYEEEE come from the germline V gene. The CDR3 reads CASSITVYEQYF. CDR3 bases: TGTGCCAGCAGCATTACAGTCTACGAGCAGTACTTC.

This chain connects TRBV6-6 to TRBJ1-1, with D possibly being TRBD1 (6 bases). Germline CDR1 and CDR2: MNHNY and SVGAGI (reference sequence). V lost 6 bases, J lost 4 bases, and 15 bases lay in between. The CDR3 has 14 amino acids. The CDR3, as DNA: TGTGCCAGCAGCCCTGAGGGAGGGGGCACTGAAGCTTTCTTT. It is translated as CASSPEGGGTEAFF.

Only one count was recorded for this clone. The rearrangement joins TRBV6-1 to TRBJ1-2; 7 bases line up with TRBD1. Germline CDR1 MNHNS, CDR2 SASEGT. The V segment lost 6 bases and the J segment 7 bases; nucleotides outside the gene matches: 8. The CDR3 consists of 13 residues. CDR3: CASSPDRAGGYTF. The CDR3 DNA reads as TGTGCCAGCAGCCCCGACAGGGCTGGTGGCTACACCTTC.

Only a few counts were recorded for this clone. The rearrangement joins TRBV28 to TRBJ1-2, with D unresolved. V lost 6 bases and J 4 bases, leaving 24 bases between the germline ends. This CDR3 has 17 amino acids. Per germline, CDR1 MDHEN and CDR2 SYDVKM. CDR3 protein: CASSPGAQILSGYGYTF. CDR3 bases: TGTGCCAGCAGCCCAGGTGCCCAGATCCTCTCGGGCTATGGCTACACCTTC.

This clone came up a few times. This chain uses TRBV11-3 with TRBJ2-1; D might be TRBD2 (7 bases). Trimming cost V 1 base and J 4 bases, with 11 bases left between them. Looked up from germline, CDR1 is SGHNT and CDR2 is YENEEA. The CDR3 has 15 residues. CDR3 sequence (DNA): TGTGCCAGCAGCTTAGTCGCGGGGGCTTACAATGAGCAGTTCTTC. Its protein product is CASSLVAGAYNEQFF. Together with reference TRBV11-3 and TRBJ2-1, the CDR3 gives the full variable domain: EAGVVQSPRYKIIEKKQPVAFWCNPISGHNTLYWYLQNLGQGPELLIRYENEEAVDDSQLPKDRFSAERLKGVDSTLKIQPAELGDSAVYLCASSLVAGAYNEQFFGPGTRLTVL.

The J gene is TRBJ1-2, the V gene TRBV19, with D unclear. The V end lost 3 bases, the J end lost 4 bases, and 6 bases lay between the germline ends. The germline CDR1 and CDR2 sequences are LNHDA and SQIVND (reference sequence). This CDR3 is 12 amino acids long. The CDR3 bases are TGTGCCAGTAGTATTGGGCCCTATGGCTACACCTTC. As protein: CASSIGPYGYTF.

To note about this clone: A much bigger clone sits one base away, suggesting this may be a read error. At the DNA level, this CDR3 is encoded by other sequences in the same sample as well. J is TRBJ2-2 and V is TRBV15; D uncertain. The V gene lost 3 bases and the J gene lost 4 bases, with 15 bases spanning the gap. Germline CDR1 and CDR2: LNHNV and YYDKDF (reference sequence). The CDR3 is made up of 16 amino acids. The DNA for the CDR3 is TGTGCCACCAGCAGTAACCGCCGAGACCCCACCGGGGAGCTGTTTTTT. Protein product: CATSSNRRDPTGELFF.